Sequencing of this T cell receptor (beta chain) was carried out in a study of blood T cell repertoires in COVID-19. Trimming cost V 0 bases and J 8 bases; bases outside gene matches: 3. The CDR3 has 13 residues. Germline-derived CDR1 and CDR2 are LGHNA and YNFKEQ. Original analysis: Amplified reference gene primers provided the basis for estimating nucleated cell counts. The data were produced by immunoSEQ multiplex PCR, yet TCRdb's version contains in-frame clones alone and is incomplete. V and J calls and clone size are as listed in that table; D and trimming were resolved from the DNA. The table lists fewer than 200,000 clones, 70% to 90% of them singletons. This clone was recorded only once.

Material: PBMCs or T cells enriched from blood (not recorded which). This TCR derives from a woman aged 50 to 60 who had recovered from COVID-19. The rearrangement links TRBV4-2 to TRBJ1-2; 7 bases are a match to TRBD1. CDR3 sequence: CASSQEGQRGYTF. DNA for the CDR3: TGTGCCAGCAGCCAAGAGGGACAGAGGGGCTACACCTTC.